One and the same sample provided the 20 T cell receptor beta chains below, sequenced in a study of cytomegalovirus exposure and HLA in healthy donors. The PCR made use of 60 Vbeta and 13 Jbeta primers. Sequencing was performed with immunoSEQ multiplex PCR; in TCRdb, only in-frame clones are kept and a portion is missing. The sample consists of 110,000 to 150,000 clones, approximately 63% of them appearing once. The specimen was PBMCs. The receptors come from a woman aged 55-75 years in good health and CMV-seropositive.

The chain combines TRBV5-1 with TRBJ1-1, with 8 positions matching TRBD1. This CDR3 has 14 amino acids. V shed 4 bases and J 5 bases; nucleotides not matched to a gene: 7. Per the germline V gene, CDR1 is SGHRS and CDR2 is YFSETQ. DNA for the CDR3: TGCGCCAGCAGCCTGTCAGGGGGCAAAACTGAAGCTTTCTTT. Its translation is CASSLSGGKTEAFF.

The sample holds a few counts of this clone. The V and J genes are TRBV5-4 and TRBJ1-1, with D unclear. From germline, CDR1 is SGHNT and CDR2 YYREEE (reference sequence). Trimming took 4 bases from V and 0 from J, leaving 10 bases between them. This CDR3 spans 14 amino acids. DNA for the CDR3: TGTGCCAGCAGCCCCTCGGTAGTGAACACTGAAGCTTTCTTT. Translation gives CASSPSVVNTEAFF.

The rearrangement joins TRBV28 to TRBJ2-7, with 8 positions matching TRBD1. The germline gives CDR1 MDHEN, CDR2 SYDVKM. The CDR3 length is 14 residues. Trimming cost V 2 bases and J 5 bases; bases outside gene matches: 5. In nucleotides, the CDR3 is TGTGCCAGCAGTTTAACGGACAGGGCCCACGAGCAGTACTTC. Its translation is CASSLTDRAHEQYF.

The chain combines TRBV6-6 with TRBJ1-5, with a tentative D call TRBD1 (6 bases). V gave up 6 bases and J gave up 3 bases, with 9 bases separating them. Germline V gives CDR1 MNHNY, CDR2 SVGAGI (reference sequence). The CDR3 runs to 13 residues. The CDR3 DNA reads TGTGCCAGCAGAAGACAGGACAATCAGCCCCAGCATTTT. This encodes CASRRQDNQPQHF.

This clone was detected a few times. V is TRBV6-1 and J is TRBJ2-5; D perhaps matches TRBD1 (5 bases). Trimming pared 2 bases from V and 1 base from J, leaving 11 bases between. This CDR3 is built from 15 residues. The germline CDR1 and CDR2 sequences are MNHNS and SASEGT. The CDR3: CASSEPTGPQETQYF. The CDR3 nucleotides read TGTGCCAGCAGTGAACCAACAGGTCCCCAAGAGACCCAGTACTTC.

CDR3 residues: CASSYSNLISGNTIYF. The CDR3 nucleotides are TGTGCCAGCAGTTACTCGAACTTGATCTCTGGAAACACCATATATTTT. The chain carries TRBV6-6 and TRBJ1-3; D gene unclear. The CDR3 spans 16 residues. Per the germline V gene, CDR1 is MNHNY and CDR2 is SVGAGI (reference sequence). V was trimmed by 0 bases and J by 0 bases, leaving 9 bases between them.

The CDR3 DNA reads as TGTGCCAGCTCACCACCGGCAATAGCGGGAGAAAATGAGCAGTTCTTC. This gives the protein CASSPPAIAGENEQFF. The chain has TRBV18 and TRBJ2-1; 9 bases agree with TRBD2. The CDR3 is 16 residues long. J was trimmed by 7 bases and V by 0 bases; bases with no gene match: 7. CDR1 KGHSH and CDR2 LQKENI come from the germline V gene.

V gene TRBV6-6 combines with J gene TRBJ1-5, with D unresolved. Trimming took off 3 bases at V and 0 bases at J, with 6 bases between the two ends. The CDR3 is 14 residues long. The germline gives CDR1 MNHNY, CDR2 SVGAGI (reference sequence). CDR3 in DNA: TGTGCCAGCAGTTATGACTCTAGCAATCAGCCCCAGCATTTT. It yields the protein CASSYDSSNQPQHF.

The chain carries TRBV29-1 and TRBJ1-4; D gene unclear. This CDR3 region has 10 residues. Germline loops: CDR1 SQVTM, CDR2 ANQGSEA. V was trimmed by 7 bases and J by 5 bases, leaving 5 bases between them. DNA for the CDR3: TGCAGCGCTCAGAATGAAAAACTGTTTTTT. It codes for CSAQNEKLFF. The variable domain in full, completed from reference TRBV29-1 and TRBJ1-4, reads SAVISQKPSRDICQRGTSLTIQCQVDSQVTMMFWYRQQPGQSLTLIATANQGSEATYESGFVIDKFPISRPNLTFSTLTVSNMSPEDSSIYLCSAQNEKLFFGSGTQLSVL.

This clone has more than one count but fewer than ten. CDR3 sequence: CAWSQGNQPQHF. CDR3 DNA: TGTGCCTGGAGCCAGGGGAATCAGCCCCAGCATTTT. The chain joins TRBV30 to TRBJ1-5; tentatively, D is TRBD1 (6 bases). V was trimmed by 3 bases and J by 4 bases, leaving 7 bases between them. This CDR3 has 12 amino acids. Germline CDR1 GTSNPN, CDR2 SVGIG (reference sequence).

This clone rates as medium-sized (0.01 to 0.1%). The genes are TRBV6-1 and TRBJ2-7; D might be TRBD1 (6 bases). CDR1 and CDR2 (germline): MNHNS, SASEGT. This CDR3 has 12 residues. The germline V and J ends were trimmed by 9 bases and 6 bases, with 15 bases remaining between them. The CDR3 spells CASTFSGAEQYF. The CDR3 DNA reads as TGTGCCAGTACATTTTCAGGGGCCGAGCAGTACTTC.

This clone was seen a handful of times. The chain uses TRBV29-1 and TRBJ2-7; D call uncertain. Trimming removed 5 bases from V and 0 bases from J, with 5 bases in between. This CDR3 has 11 residues. Per the germline V gene, CDR1 is SQVTM and CDR2 is ANQGSEA. The CDR3 DNA reads as TGCAGCGTTTTTAACTCCTACGAGCAGTACTTC. Translation: CSVFNSYEQYF.

This clone was detected only once. This sample includes further DNA sequences coding for the same CDR3. This chain joins TRBV2 and TRBJ2-1; 8 nucleotides match TRBD2. CDR3 size: 16 residues. Germline CDR1 SNHLY, CDR2 FYNNEI. The trim removed 0 bases at V and 7 bases at J, leaving 8 bases unmatched. The CDR3 DNA follows: TGTGCCAGCAGTGAAGCGGGAGTAGCGGGACGGAATGAGCAGTTCTTC. Translating gives CASSEAGVAGRNEQFF.

This chain links TRBV25-1 with TRBJ2-7, with TRBD2 matching 7 bases. Trimming cost V 8 bases and J 4 bases; bases outside gene matches: 2. From germline, CDR1 is MGHDK and CDR2 SYGVNS. The CDR3 sequence is 11 residues long. DNA of the CDR3: TGTGCCAGCGGCGGGAGTTACGAGCAGTACTTC. Its translation is CASGGSYEQYF.

The chain recombines TRBV19 with TRBJ2-1, with 8 bases aligning to TRBD1. Germline V gives CDR1 LNHDA, CDR2 SQIVND (reference sequence). CDR3 size: 15 residues. The junction had 7 bases not matched to a gene; V was cut back by 7 bases and J by 2 bases. This CDR3 reads CASTLQGAAYNEQFF. The CDR3 DNA reads TGTGCCAGTACCCTCCAGGGGGCTGCCTACAATGAGCAGTTCTTC.

The rearrangement joins TRBV5-1 to TRBJ2-1, with D perhaps TRBD2 (6 bases). CDR3 size: 15 residues. Germline-derived CDR1 and CDR2 are SGHRS and YFSETQ. Trimming took off 0 bases at V and 2 bases at J, with 9 bases between the two ends. The CDR3 loop is CASSLVGGTYNEQFF. The CDR3 nucleotides are TGCGCCAGCAGCTTGGTGGGAGGAACCTACAATGAGCAGTTCTTC.

The chain has TRBV5-6 and TRBJ2-1; 9 bases are shared with TRBD2. V shed 0 bases, J shed 9 bases, and the junction held 7 bases outside the gene matches. The germline gives CDR1 SGHDT, CDR2 YYEEEE. The length of the CDR3 is 15 residues. CDR3: CASSLVAGGPGEQFF. Here the CDR3 DNA reads TGTGCCAGCAGCTTGGTTGCGGGAGGGCCCGGTGAGCAGTTCTTC.

The V call is TRBV6-5, the J call TRBJ1-5; D remains ambiguous. The CDR3 spans 15 residues. V was cut by 7 bases and J by 2 bases, with 15 bases left in between. Per the germline V gene, CDR1 is MNHEY and CDR2 is SVGAGI. CDR3 coding DNA: TGTGCCAGCAAGTTACGGGGTCCGGGCAATCAGCCCCAGCATTTT. It codes for CASKLRGPGNQPQHF.

V is TRBV5-1 and J is TRBJ2-3; TRBD1 agrees at 8 bases. V lost 4 bases, J lost 14 bases, and 9 bases stayed unmatched. The CDR3 consists of 12 residues. Germline CDR1 and CDR2: SGHRS and YFSETQ. This CDR3 is CASSQTPGQAYF. CDR3 nucleotides: TGCGCCAGCAGCCAGACTCCGGGACAGGCGTATTTT.

V gene TRBV10-3 combines with J gene TRBJ1-2, with D possibly being TRBD1 (5 bases). V dropped 4 bases and J dropped 2 bases, with 8 bases sitting between them. The CDR3 is 13 amino acids. Germline values: CDR1 ENHRY, CDR2 SYGVKD. CDR3 nucleotides: TGTGCCATCAGTGCTGGGGGGAACTATGGCTACACCTTC. It codes for CAISAGGNYGYTF.